This T cell receptor beta chain comes out of a study of CD8 T cells in Susac syndrome. Overall study findings and caveats: An acknowledgment was made by the study that its TCR sequencing and HLA analysis involved relatively few individuals.

V was trimmed by 7 bases and J by 1 base, leaving 15 bases between them. This CDR3 is 14 amino acids long. The V gene's germline CDR1 is SQVTM and CDR2 ANQGSEA. Concerning this clonotype itself: Its target is not known.

The RNA input was 0.5 to 1 ug, and it was reverse transcribed with random hexamers. Amplification of TCR beta CDR3 used immunoSEQ multiplex PCR across 54 Vbeta and 13 Jbeta. In TCRdb, the immunoSEQ multiplex PCR reads were re-called with MiXCR into one record per CDR3 protein. The data contain over 95,000 distinct CDR3 sequences, about 90% of them singletons. Both CD4+ and CD8+ T cells were negatively isolated, and TEMRA cells underwent FACS enrichment. Sequenced material: CD8+ T cells from PBMCs. The sequence derives from a human donor in good health. The chain employs TRBV29-1 and TRBJ2-3; D call uncertain. The CDR3, as DNA: TGCAGCGCGAATGAAGGTCCTCGCACAGATACGCAGTATTTT. Its protein product is CSANEGPRTDTQYF.